What follows are 7 T cell receptor beta chains derived from one specimen sequenced in a study of CD8+ T cells in alopecia areata. Extracted from the samples, RNA was reverse transcribed into cDNA to serve as the sequencing template. Measured with immunoSEQ multiplex PCR; TCRdb has only the in-frame clones, and not every one. Counted here are 140,000 or so clones, less than 75% occurring once; the ten biggest clones make up 35% to 45%. Sequenced: CD8+ T cells sorted from blood. The receptors here all came from a human donor in good health.

The chain joins TRBV4-1 to TRBJ2-3; 8 nucleotides line up with TRBD1. The CDR3 runs 15 residues. V shed 2 bases, J shed 7 bases, and the junction held 8 bases outside the gene matches. Germline V gives CDR1 MGHRA, CDR2 YSYEKL. The CDR3 DNA is TGCGCCAGCAGCCAATCAACGGACAGGGCCCATACGCAGTATTTT. Amino acid sequence: CASSQSTDRAHTQYF.

CDR3 in amino acids: CASSPVGLAKNIQYF. Written as DNA, the CDR3 is TGTGCCAGCAGCCCGGTTGGCTTGGCCAAAAACATTCAGTACTTC. The gene calls are TRBV13 and TRBJ2-4; D is unresolved. The CDR3 loop spans 15 amino acids. V was cut by 5 bases and J by 1 base, with 12 bases left in between. CDR1 and CDR2 (germline): PRHDT, FYEKMQ (reference sequence).

The CDR3 DNA is TGTGCCAGTTCGCCGGGACAACCCTACGAGCAGTACTTC. Residues: CASSPGQPYEQYF. The rearrangement uses TRBV19 and TRBJ2-7; TRBD1 is a possible D gene (6 bases). The CDR3 is made up of 13 amino acids. V shed 8 bases and J shed 2 bases, with 13 bases lying between them. CDR1 is LNHDA, CDR2 SQIVND, per germline (reference sequence).

J is TRBJ2-7 and V is TRBV5-4; 11 bases align to TRBD2. The length of the CDR3 is 16 residues. Germline trimming cut 4 bases from V and 4 bases from J; bases unmatched to any gene: 10. The germline CDR1 and CDR2 sequences are SGHNT and YYREEE (reference sequence). CDR3 DNA: TGTGCCAGCAGCCCTATAGGGACTAGCGGTACGTACGAGCAGTACTTC. It encodes CASSPIGTSGTYEQYF.

This clone was observed a handful of times. CDR3: CSVSPSGLSTDTQYF. For the CDR3, the DNA is TGCAGCGTCTCGCCTTCGGGGCTGAGCACAGATACGCAGTATTTT. The chain couples TRBV29-1 to TRBJ2-3, with D perhaps assigned TRBD1 or TRBD2 (5 bases each). Germline loops: CDR1 SQVTM, CDR2 ANQGSEA. The CDR3 is 15 amino acids. Deletions cut 6 bases from V and 0 bases from J, with 16 bases between.

This clone appeared a few times. CDR3 DNA sequence: TGTGCCATCGCAGGTAGGCGGACTGAAGCTTTCTTT. Protein sequence: CAIAGRRTEAFF. The chain employs TRBV10-3 and TRBJ1-1; no clear D. V was clipped by 8 bases and J by 5 bases, with 12 bases between them. CDR1 is ENHRY and CDR2 is SYGVKD in the germline V gene. The CDR3 is 12 residues long.

The rearrangement joins TRBV29-1 to TRBJ2-7; the D gene is possibly TRBD2 (6 bases). CDR1 and CDR2 from the germline V gene are SQVTM and ANQGSEA. The CDR3 is 12 amino acids. Trimming stripped 4 bases from V and 6 bases from J, with 13 bases between. The CDR3 loop reads CSVVAGKGEQYF. The DNA of the CDR3 is TGCAGCGTTGTCGCGGGAAAAGGCGAGCAGTACTTC.